This T cell receptor (beta chain) was found in a study of shared clonotypes between healthy human individuals. Background on the study: Per donor, three plates held CD4 naive cells, three held CD4 memory, two held CD8 naive and one held CD8 memory. Study findings and constraints: Naive subsets generally had larger estimated richness than memory subsets.

This clone was picked up a small number of times. What it recognizes is unknown. Germline values: CDR1 GTSNPN, CDR2 SVGIG (reference sequence). V lost 2 bases and J lost 1, with 14 bases in between. CDR3 length: 15 residues. Genomic DNA from each subset was divided evenly over several immunoSEQ plates. Sequencing used immunoSEQ multiplex PCR; TCRdb keeps in-frame clones, though not all of them. This table holds over 2 million clones, 80% to 95% found once. The sequenced sample consisted of naive CD4+ T cells from PBMCs. This sample's subset: CD45RA+ positively selected. This chain connects TRBV30 to TRBJ1-1; D gene ambiguous. This TCR derives from a man between 18 and 29 years old in good health. Some clones in this sample may be carry-over from other donors' samples. The CDR3: CAWSMLSGRNTEAFF. The CDR3 DNA is TGTGCCTGGAGTATGCTCTCGGGGAGGAACACTGAAGCTTTCTTT.